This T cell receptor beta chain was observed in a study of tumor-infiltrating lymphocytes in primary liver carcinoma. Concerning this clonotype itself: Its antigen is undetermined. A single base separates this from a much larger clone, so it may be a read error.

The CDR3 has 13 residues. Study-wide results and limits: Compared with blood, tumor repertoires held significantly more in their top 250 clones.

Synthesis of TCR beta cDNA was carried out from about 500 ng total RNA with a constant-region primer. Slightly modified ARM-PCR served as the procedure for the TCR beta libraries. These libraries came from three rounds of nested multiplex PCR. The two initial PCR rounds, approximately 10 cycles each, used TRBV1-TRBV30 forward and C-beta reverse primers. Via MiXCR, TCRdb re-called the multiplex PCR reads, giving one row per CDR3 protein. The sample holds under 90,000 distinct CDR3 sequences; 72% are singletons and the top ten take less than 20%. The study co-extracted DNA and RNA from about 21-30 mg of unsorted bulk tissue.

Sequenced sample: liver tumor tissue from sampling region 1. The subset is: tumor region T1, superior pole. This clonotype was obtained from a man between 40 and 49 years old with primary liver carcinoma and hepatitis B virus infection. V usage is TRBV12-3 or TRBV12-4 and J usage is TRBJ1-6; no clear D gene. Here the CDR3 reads CAGSSLGYSPLHF. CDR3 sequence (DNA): TGTGCCGGCAGTTCCCTAGGGTATTCACCCCTCCACTTT.